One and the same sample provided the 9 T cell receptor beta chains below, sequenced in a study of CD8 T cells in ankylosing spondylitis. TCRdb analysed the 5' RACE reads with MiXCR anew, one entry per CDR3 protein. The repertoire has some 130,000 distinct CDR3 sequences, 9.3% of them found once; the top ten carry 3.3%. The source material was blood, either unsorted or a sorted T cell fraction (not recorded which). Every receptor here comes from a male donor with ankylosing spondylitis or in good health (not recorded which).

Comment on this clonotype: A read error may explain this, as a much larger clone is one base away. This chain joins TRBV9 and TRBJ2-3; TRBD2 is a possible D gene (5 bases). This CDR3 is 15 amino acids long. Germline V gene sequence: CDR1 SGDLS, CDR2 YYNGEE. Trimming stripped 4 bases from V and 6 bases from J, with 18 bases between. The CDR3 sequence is CASSIAISIGDTQYF. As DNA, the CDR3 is TGTGCCAGCAGCATAGCGATTAGCATAGGCGATACGCAGTATTTT.

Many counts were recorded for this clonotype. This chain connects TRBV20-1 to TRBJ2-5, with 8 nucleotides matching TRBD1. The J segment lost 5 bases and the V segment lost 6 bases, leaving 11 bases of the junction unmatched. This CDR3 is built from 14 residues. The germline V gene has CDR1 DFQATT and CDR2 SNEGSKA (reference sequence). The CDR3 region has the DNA TGCAGTGCCGTGCGGGACAGGATTTCTGAGACCCAGTACTTC. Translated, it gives CSAVRDRISETQYF.

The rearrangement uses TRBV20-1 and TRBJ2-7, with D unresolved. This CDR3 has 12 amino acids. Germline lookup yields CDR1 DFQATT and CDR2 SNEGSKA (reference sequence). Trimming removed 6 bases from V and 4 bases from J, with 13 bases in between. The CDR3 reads CSAPVRRYEQYF. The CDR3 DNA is TGCAGTGCGCCCGTACGGCGGTACGAGCAGTACTTC.

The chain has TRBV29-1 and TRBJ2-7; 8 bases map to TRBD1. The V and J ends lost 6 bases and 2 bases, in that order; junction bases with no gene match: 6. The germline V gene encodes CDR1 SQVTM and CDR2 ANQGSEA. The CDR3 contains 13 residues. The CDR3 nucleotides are TGCAGCGTCTCAGAGACAGGGGCCTACGAGCAGTACTTC. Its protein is CSVSETGAYEQYF.

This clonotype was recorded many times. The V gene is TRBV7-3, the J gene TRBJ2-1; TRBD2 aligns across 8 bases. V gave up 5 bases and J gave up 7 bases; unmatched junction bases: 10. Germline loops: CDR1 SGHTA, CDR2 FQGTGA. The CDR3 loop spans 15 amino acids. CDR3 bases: TGTGCCAGCAGCCCCTTTCGGGAGGGCCGAAATGAGCAGTTCTTC. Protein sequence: CASSPFREGRNEQFF.

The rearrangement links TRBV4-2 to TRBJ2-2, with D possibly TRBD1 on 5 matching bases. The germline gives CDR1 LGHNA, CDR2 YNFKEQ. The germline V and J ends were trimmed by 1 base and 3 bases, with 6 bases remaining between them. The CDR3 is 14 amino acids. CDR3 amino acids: CASSQGRDTGELFF. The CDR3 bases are TGTGCCAGCAGCCAAGGCAGGGACACCGGGGAGCTGTTTTTT.

The CDR3 DNA reads as TGTGCCAGCAGTTTCAACAGCGGGGTTTTTCAGCCCCAGCATTTT. Translating it yields CASSFNSGVFQPQHF. This sequence joins TRBV12-3 or TRBV12-4 and TRBJ1-5; D remains unclear. Trimming cost V 3 bases and J 6 bases, with 15 bases left between them. The CDR3 spans 15 residues.

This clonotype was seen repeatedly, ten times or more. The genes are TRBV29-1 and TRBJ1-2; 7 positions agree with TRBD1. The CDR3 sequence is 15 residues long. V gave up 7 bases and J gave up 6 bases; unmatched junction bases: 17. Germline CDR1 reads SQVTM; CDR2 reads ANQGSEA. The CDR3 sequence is CSAPAQGVPADGYTF. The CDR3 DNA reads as TGCAGCGCCCCGGCCCAGGGGGTACCTGCTGATGGCTACACCTTC.

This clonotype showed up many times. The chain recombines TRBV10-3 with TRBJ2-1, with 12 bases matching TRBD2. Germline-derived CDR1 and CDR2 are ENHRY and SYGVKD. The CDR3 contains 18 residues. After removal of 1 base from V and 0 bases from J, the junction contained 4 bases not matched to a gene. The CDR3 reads CAISELPGLAGSYNEQFF. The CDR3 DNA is TGTGCCATCAGTGAGTTACCGGGACTAGCGGGCTCCTACAATGAGCAGTTCTTC.